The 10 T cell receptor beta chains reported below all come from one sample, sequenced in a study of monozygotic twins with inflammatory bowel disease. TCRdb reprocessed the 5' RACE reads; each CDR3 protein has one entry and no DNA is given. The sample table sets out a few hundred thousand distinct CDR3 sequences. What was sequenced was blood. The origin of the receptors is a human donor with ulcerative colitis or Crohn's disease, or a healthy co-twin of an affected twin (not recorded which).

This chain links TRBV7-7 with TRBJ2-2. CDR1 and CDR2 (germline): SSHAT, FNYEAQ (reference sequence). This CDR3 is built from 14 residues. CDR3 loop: CASSVTWNTGELFF.

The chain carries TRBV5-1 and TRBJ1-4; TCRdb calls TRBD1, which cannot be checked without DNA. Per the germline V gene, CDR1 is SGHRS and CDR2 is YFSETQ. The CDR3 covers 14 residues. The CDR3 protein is CASSRDPTNEKLFF.

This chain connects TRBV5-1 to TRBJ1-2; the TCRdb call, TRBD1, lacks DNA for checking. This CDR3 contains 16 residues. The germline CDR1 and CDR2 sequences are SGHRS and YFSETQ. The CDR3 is CASSPGHESPVYGYTF.

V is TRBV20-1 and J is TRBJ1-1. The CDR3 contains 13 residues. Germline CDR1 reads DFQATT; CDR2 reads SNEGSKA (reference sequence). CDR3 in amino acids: CSAKGWEGTEAFF.

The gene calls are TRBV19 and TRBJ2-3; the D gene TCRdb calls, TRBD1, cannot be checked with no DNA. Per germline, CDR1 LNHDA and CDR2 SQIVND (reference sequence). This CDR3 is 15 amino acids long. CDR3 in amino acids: CASSILWTGTDTQYF.

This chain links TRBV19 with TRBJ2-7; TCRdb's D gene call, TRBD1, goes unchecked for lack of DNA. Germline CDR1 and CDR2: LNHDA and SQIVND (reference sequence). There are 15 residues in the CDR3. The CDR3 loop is CASTPPGGSFYEQYF.

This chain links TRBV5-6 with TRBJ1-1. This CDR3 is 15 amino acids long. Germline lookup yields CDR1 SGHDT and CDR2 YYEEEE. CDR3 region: CASSLPDGVRTEAFF.

The CDR3 is CSAQDNRSYGYTF. This chain links TRBV20-1 with TRBJ1-2. Germline assignment: CDR1 DFQATT and CDR2 SNEGSKA (reference sequence). There are 13 residues in the CDR3.

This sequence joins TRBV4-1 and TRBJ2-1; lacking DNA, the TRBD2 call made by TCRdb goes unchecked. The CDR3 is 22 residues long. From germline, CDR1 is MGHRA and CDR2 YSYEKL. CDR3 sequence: CASSQGTSGGESGVVAYNEQFF.

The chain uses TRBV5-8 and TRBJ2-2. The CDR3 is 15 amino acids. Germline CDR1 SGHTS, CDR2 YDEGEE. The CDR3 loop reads CASSLVGENTGELFF. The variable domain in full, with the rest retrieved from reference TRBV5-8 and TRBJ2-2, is EAGVTQSPTHLIKTRGQQATLRCSPISGHTSVYWYQQALGLGLQFLLWYDEGEERNRGNFPPRFSGRQFPNYSSELNVNALELEDSALYLCASSLVGENTGELFFGEGSRLTVL.